This is a list of T cell receptor beta chains from one sample in a study of shared clonotypes between healthy human individuals. Profiled with immunoSEQ multiplex PCR; TCRdb holds only in-frame clones, not every one. The sample has about 1 million clones; around four fifths are singletons. The sample consisted of memory CD4+ T cells sorted from blood. Every receptor here comes from a man between 18 and 29 years old in good health. Both conserved end residues are part of each CDR3. D genes are given only for firm matches. The listing skips clone size in some rows; elsewhere it reads once, few, many or a size class.

d_call | j_call | v_call | cdr3_length | clone_size | cdr3_aa | cdr3_nt
. | TRBJ2-1 | TRBV4-3 | 16 | . | CASSQDFGGRYNEQFF | TGCGCCAGCAGCCAAGATTTCGGGGGTCGGTACAATGAGCAGTTCTTC
TRBD2 | TRBJ2-2 | TRBV5-1 | 16 | . | CASSRGTSGNTGELFF | TGCGCCAGCAGCCGAGGGACTAGCGGGAACACCGGGGAGCTGTTTTTT
. | TRBJ2-6 | TRBV5-1 | 15 | . | CASSLGSSGANVLTF | TGCGCCAGCAGTTTGGGCAGCTCTGGGGCCAACGTCCTGACTTTC
TRBD1 | TRBJ1-5 | TRBV28 | 13 | . | CASNFRGDQPQHF | TGTGCCAGCAATTTCAGGGGGGATCAGCCCCAGCATTTT
. | TRBJ1-5 | TRBV6-6 | 12 | . | CASTTGYKPQHF | TGTGCCAGCACCACAGGGTATAAGCCCCAGCATTTT
. | TRBJ2-7 | TRBV5-1 | 14 | many | CASSVGLASYEQYF | TGCGCCAGCAGCGTCGGGCTAGCGAGCTACGAGCAGTACTTC
. | TRBJ2-1 | TRBV30 | 12 | . | CAWSGTRGEQFF | TGTGCCTGGAGTGGAACGCGCGGTGAGCAGTTCTTC
TRBD1 | TRBJ2-2 | TRBV7-2 | 15 | . | CASSQQGAGTGELFF | TGTGCCAGCAGCCAACAGGGGGCAGGCACCGGGGAGCTGTTTTTT
. | TRBJ2-7 | TRBV5-6 | 14 | . | CASSLVTGTYEQYF | TGTGCCAGCAGCTTGGTGACAGGCACCTACGAGCAGTACTTC
. | TRBJ2-1 | TRBV29-1 | 15 | once | CSVPDRRNTYNEQFF | TGCAGCGTTCCCGACCGCAGGAATACCTACAATGAGCAGTTCTTC
TRBD1 | TRBJ2-5 | TRBV9 | 15 | . | CASSSTGGARETQYF | TGTGCCAGCAGTTCCACAGGGGGCGCGAGGGAGACCCAGTACTTC
. | TRBJ2-3 | TRBV5-1 | 17 | . | CASSLDLGGVSTDTQYF | TGCGCCAGCAGCTTGGATCTAGGCGGGGTTAGCACAGATACGCAGTATTTT
TRBD1 | TRBJ1-4 | TRBV6-5 | 15 | . | CASRTTGTANEKLFF | TGTGCCAGCAGGACGACGGGGACAGCTAATGAAAAACTGTTTTTT
. | TRBJ1-5 | TRBV6-1 | 15 | once | CASSRGGDMYQPQHF | TGTGCCAGCAGTAGAGGAGGGGACATGTATCAGCCCCAGCATTTT
TRBD2 | TRBJ2-3 | TRBV2 | 15 | . | CASSTGTSGTDTQYF | TGTGCCAGCAGCACCGGGACTAGCGGAACAGATACGCAGTATTTT
TRBD2 | TRBJ2-3 | TRBV4-3 | 15 | medium-sized | CASSPRLAGADTQYF | TGCGCCAGCAGCCCACGACTAGCGGGAGCTGATACGCAGTATTTT
. | TRBJ2-3 | TRBV6-5 | 13 | . | CASSARVTDTQYF | TGTGCCAGCAGTGCCAGGGTAACAGATACGCAGTATTTT